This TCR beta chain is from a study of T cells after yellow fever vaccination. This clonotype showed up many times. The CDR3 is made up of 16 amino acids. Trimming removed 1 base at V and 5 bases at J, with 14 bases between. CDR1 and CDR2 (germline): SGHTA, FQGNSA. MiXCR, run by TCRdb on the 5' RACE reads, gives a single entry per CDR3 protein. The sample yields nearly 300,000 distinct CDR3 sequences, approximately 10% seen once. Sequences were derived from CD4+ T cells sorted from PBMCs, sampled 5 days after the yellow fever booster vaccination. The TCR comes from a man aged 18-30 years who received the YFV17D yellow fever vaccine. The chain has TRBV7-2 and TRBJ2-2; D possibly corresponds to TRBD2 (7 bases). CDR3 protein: CASSLDGGANTGELFF. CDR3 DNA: TGTGCCAGCAGCTTAGATGGGGGGGCTAATACCGGGGAGCTGTTTTTT.